Listed here are 20 T cell receptor beta chains from one sample, sequenced in a study of Graves' ophthalmopathy and Graves' hyperthyroidism. The authors amplified TCR beta CDR3 regions from RNA transcripts. HTBI-primed RT-PCR formed the first round, and a multiplex PCR formed the second. Via MiXCR, TCRdb re-called the multiplex PCR reads, giving one row per CDR3 protein. This table holds around 1,200,000 distinct CDR3 sequences, 35% to 40% found once. Sequenced sample: peripheral blood or thyroid tissue (not recorded which). The receptors come from an adult man with Graves' hyperthyroidism.

This clonotype was seen ten or more times. The V and J genes are TRBV4-3 and TRBJ2-5, with 11 bases matching TRBD1. With V trimmed by 2 bases and J by 5 bases, 4 bases remained unmatched. Germline V gene lookup returns CDR1 LGHNA and CDR2 YSLEER. This CDR3 has 15 amino acids. The CDR3 region is CASSQWTGGTETQYF. The CDR3 nucleotides are TGCGCCAGCAGCCAATGGACAGGGGGCACGGAGACCCAGTACTTC.

This clonotype occurred a few times. This chain joins TRBV5-1 and TRBJ2-6; D not certain. CDR3 length: 17 amino acids. Germline lookup yields CDR1 SGHRS and CDR2 YFSETQ. V dropped 4 bases and J dropped 2 bases, with 16 bases sitting between them. CDR3: CASSPDPLIAGANVLTF. The DNA of the CDR3 is TGCGCCAGCAGCCCAGACCCACTTATCGCTGGGGCCAACGTCCTGACTTTC.

This clonotype was recorded only once. The junction does not match germline at one end; this may be a read error. This rearrangement joins TRBV29-1 to TRBJ2-6; TRBD1 might be the D (5 bases). In germline, CDR1 is SQVTM, CDR2 ANQGSEA. The CDR3 runs 10 residues. CDR3 sequence reads: CSATVNTEAF. In DNA, the CDR3 is TGCAGCGCGACAGTTAACACTGAAGCTTTC.

For this clonotype: Without the conserved terminal phenylalanine or tryptophan, this CDR3 likely stems from a read error. The rearrangement uses TRBV19 and TRBJ2-7, with D possibly TRBD2 on 6 matching bases. Germline loops: CDR1 LNHDA, CDR2 SQIVND (reference sequence). V lost 11 bases and J lost 3, with 20 bases in between. The CDR3 loop spans 14 amino acids. The CDR3 sequence is CAWTYGGTIYEQYL. Here the CDR3 DNA reads TGTGCCTGGACCTATGGGGGGACCATCTACGAGCAGTACCTC.

CDR3 protein: CASRWGAGYEQYF. In nucleotides, the CDR3 is TGTGCCAGCCGGTGGGGGGCGGGCTACGAGCAGTACTTC. The rearrangement uses TRBV2 and TRBJ2-7, with D possibly called TRBD1 or TRBD2 (6 bases each). The CDR3 consists of 13 residues. With 8 bases removed from V and 3 bases from J, the gap between germline ends came to 14 bases. The germline V gene has CDR1 SNHLY and CDR2 FYNNEI. Full variable domain (rest looked up from reference TRBV2 and TRBJ2-7): EPEVTQTPSHQVTQMGQEVILRCVPISNHLYFYWYRQILGQKVEFLVSFYNNEISEKSEIFDDQFSVERPDGSNFTLKIRSTKLEDSAMYFCASRWGAGYEQYFGPGTRLTVT.

This clonotype was detected a few times. At one end the junction does not follow the germline gene, possibly because of a read error. The chain employs TRBV10-3 and TRBJ2-7, with 10 bases matching TRBD1. The germline CDR1 and CDR2 sequences are ENHRY and SYGVKD. The CDR3 is 15 amino acids. CDR3 amino acids: CASSLSGQGAYEQYF. The CDR3 DNA is TGTGCCAGCAGTTTATCCGGACAGGGGGCCTACGAGCAGTACTTC.

At least ten counts were recorded for this clonotype. The chain couples TRBV20-1 to TRBJ1-5, with 7 nucleotides matching TRBD1. From germline, CDR1 is DFQATT and CDR2 SNEGSKA (reference sequence). CDR3 length: 15 residues. The J segment lost 3 bases and the V segment lost 3 bases, leaving 8 bases of the junction unmatched. CDR3 bases: TGCAGTGCTAGTGGTTGGACAGGACTCAATCAGCCCCAGCATTTT. Translated, it gives CSASGWTGLNQPQHF.

This clonotype has a count of ten or more. The V and J genes are TRBV7-2 and TRBJ1-3; no clear D gene. The V end was cut by 5 bases, the J end by 0 bases, with 8 bases between. CDR3 length equals 14 residues. Germline V gene data show CDR1 as SGHTA and CDR2 as FQGNSA. The CDR3: CASSPGLSGNTIYF. The CDR3 coding sequence is TGTGCCAGCAGCCCGGGTCTCTCTGGAAACACCATATATTTT.

J is TRBJ2-5 and V is TRBV10-3; D tentatively fits TRBD1 or TRBD2 (5 bases each). Germline-derived CDR1 and CDR2 are ENHRY and SYGVKD. Between the trimmed V and J ends, which lost 3 bases and 6 bases, there was a span of 8 bases. The CDR3 sequence is 12 residues long. DNA of the CDR3: TGTGCCATCAGTGACCCGGGACAGACCCAGTACTTC. As protein: CAISDPGQTQYF.

This clonotype was detected many times. The chain links TRBV7-9 to TRBJ1-5; D gene uncertain. The CDR3 spans 15 residues. V lost 1 base, J lost 9 bases, and 16 bases lay in between. CDR1 and CDR2 from the germline V gene are SEHNR and FQNEAQ (reference sequence). Here the CDR3 reads CASSLESSELGPQHF. The DNA for the CDR3 is TGTGCCAGCAGCTTAGAATCCTCGGAACTCGGGCCCCAGCATTTT.

The sample holds many counts of this clonotype. This chain connects TRBV2 to TRBJ2-7, with 9 bases that match TRBD1. Germline V lookup: CDR1 SNHLY, CDR2 FYNNEI. Trimming at V came to 6 bases and at J to 0 bases, leaving 6 bases not matched to a gene. The CDR3 consists of 15 residues. CDR3 protein: CASRPGTGSSYEQYF. CDR3 in DNA: TGTGCCAGCAGACCCGGGACAGGGTCCTCCTACGAGCAGTACTTC.

Regarding this clonotype: With a much larger clone just one base away, this may be a read error. The chain couples TRBV7-3 to TRBJ1-6, with no clear D. The CDR3 has 14 residues. CDR1 and CDR2 from the germline V gene are SGHTA and FQGTGA. The germline V and J ends were trimmed by 5 bases and 9 bases, with 14 bases remaining between them. CDR3 nucleotide sequence: TGTGCCAGCAGCCCGGTTCCCGACGGTTCACCCCTCCACTTT. Protein sequence: CASSPVPDGSPLHF.

About this clonotype: A read error may explain this, as a much larger clone is one base away. The rearrangement joins TRBV7-9 to TRBJ1-1, with D possibly TRBD1 on 5 matching bases. The CDR3 is 14 residues long. From germline, CDR1 is SEHNR and CDR2 FQNEAQ (reference sequence). In DNA, the CDR3 is TGTGCCAGCAGCGCTCAGGGCTCCAACACTGGAGCTTTCTTT. Translating gives CASSAQGSNTGAFF.

This sequence joins TRBV10-2 and TRBJ1-1; TRBD1 aligns across 9 bases. Trimming took 2 bases from V and 1 from J; bases not matched to a gene: 2. Germline loops: CDR1 WSHSY, CDR2 SAAADI. The CDR3 loop spans 15 amino acids. The CDR3 nucleotides are TGCGCCAGCAGTGAGCCGGACAGGGGGAACACTGAAGCTTTCTTT. Its translation is CASSEPDRGNTEAFF.

This clonotype was detected many times. V and J are TRBV5-1 and TRBJ1-4, with 7 bases fitting TRBD1. Germline CDR1 reads SGHRS; CDR2 reads YFSETQ. V was clipped by 6 bases and J by 8 bases; unmatched bases: 7. The CDR3 covers 13 residues. CDR3 loop: CASITPDREKLFF. The CDR3 region has the DNA TGCGCCAGCATCACCCCGGACAGGGAAAAACTGTTTTTT.

A note on this clonotype: With a much larger clone just one base away, this may be a read error. This rearrangement joins TRBV20-1 to TRBJ1-5; D is uncertain. CDR1 and CDR2 from the germline V gene are DFQATT and SNEGSKA (reference sequence). The length of the CDR3 is 13 residues. Trimming pared 1 base from V and 7 bases from J, leaving 11 bases between. The chain's CDR3 is CSARAEIWQPQHF. The CDR3 DNA reads as TGCAGTGCTAGAGCGGAGATTTGGCAGCCCCAGCATTTT.

This clonotype was detected ten times or more. The CDR3 reads CASSFRWGGGETQYF. The CDR3 DNA reads as TGTGCCAGCAGCTTCCGATGGGGGGGTGGAGAGACCCAGTACTTC. The chain is built from TRBV7-2 and TRBJ2-5; 7 bases are shared with TRBD2. The CDR3 sequence is 15 residues long. CDR1 SGHTA and CDR2 FQGNSA come from the germline V gene. The V and J ends lost 3 bases and 4 bases, in that order; junction bases with no gene match: 8.

Details on this clonotype: Being one base from a much bigger clone, this may be a read error. The chain combines TRBV7-2 with TRBJ2-5; TRBD2 aligns across 11 bases. V was clipped by 5 bases and J by 4 bases; unmatched bases: 12. This CDR3 has 17 residues. Germline CDR1 SGHTA, CDR2 FQGNSA. This chain's CDR3 is CASSLSTSGGGRETQYF. The CDR3 bases are TGTGCCAGCAGCCTCAGCACTAGCGGGGGAGGTCGAGAGACCCAGTACTTC.

This clonotype showed up many times. This sequence joins TRBV19 and TRBJ1-2, with TRBD1 as a possible D gene (6 bases). Germline loops: CDR1 LNHDA, CDR2 SQIVND (reference sequence). The CDR3 extends over 14 amino acids. V lost 7 bases and J 1 base, leaving 13 bases between the germline ends. CDR3 amino acids: CASKWDKSNYGYTF. CDR3 DNA: TGTGCCAGTAAGTGGGACAAGAGTAACTATGGCTACACCTTC. Using reference TRBV19 and TRBJ1-2 for the parts outside the CDR3, the full variable domain is DGGITQSPKYLFRKEGQNVTLSCEQNLNHDAMYWYRQDPGQGLRLIYYSQIVNDFQKGDIAEGYSVSREKKESFPLTVTSAQKNPTAFYLCASKWDKSNYGYTFGSGTRLTVV.

This clonotype was recorded many times. The CDR3 region has the DNA TGTGCCAGCAGTTTGTCAGGACATCGACAAGAGACCCAGTACTTC. It codes for CASSLSGHRQETQYF. The J gene is TRBJ2-5, the V gene TRBV6-5; D might be TRBD1 (5 bases). V was clipped by 4 bases and J by 2 bases, with 14 bases between them. Germline V gives CDR1 MNHEY, CDR2 SVGAGI. The CDR3 consists of 15 residues.